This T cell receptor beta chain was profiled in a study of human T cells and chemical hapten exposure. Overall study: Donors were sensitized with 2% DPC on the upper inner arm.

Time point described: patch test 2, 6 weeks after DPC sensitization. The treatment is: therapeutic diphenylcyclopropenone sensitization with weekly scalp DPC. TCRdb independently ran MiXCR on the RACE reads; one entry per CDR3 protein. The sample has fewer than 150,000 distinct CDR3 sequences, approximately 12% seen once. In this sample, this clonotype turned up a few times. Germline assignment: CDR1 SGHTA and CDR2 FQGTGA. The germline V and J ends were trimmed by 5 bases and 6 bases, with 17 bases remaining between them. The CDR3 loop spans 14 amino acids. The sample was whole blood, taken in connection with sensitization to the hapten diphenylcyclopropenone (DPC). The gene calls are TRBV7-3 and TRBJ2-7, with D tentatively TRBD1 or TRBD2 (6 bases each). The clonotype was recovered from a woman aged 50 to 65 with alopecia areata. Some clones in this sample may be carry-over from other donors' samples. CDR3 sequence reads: CASSAGQGLGEQYF. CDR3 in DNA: TGTGCCAGCAGCGCGGGGCAGGGGCTCGGCGAGCAGTACTTC.